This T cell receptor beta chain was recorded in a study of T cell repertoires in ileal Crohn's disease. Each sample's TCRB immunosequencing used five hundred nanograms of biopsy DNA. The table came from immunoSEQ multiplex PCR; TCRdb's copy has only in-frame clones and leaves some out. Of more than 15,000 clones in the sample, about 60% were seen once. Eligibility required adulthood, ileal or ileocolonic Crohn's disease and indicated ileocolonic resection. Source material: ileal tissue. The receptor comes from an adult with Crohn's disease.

The CDR3 DNA reads TGTGCCAGCAATATGTTTCAGGGTTCCTACGAGCAGTACTTC. The encoded protein is CASNMFQGSYEQYF. The chain carries TRBV2 and TRBJ2-7; perhaps TRBD1 as D (5 bases). This CDR3 region has 14 residues. Germline V gene sequence: CDR1 SNHLY, CDR2 FYNNEI. Between the trimmed V and J ends, which lost 7 bases and 1 base, there was a span of 14 bases.